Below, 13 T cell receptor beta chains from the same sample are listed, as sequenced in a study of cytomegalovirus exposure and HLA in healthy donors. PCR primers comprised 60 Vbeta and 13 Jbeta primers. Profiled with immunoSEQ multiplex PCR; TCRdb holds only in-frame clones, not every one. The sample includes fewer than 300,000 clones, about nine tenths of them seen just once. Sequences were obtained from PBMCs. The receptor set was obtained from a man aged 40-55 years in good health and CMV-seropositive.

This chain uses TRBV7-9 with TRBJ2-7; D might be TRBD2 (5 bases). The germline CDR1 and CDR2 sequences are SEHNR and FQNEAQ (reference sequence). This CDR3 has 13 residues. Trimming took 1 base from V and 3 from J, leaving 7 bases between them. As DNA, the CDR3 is TGTGCCAGCAGCTTAGTGGAGGTCTACGAGCAGTACTTC. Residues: CASSLVEVYEQYF.

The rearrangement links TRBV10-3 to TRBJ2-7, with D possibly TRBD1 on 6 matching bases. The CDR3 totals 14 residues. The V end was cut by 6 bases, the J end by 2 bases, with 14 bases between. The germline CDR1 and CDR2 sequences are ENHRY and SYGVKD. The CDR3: CAIRDLQGAYEQYF. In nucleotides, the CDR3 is TGTGCCATCAGGGATCTACAGGGAGCCTACGAGCAGTACTTC.

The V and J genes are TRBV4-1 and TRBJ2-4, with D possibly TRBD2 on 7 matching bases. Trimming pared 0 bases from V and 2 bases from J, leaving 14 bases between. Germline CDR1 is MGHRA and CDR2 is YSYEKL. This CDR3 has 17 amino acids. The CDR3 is CASSQDRGASTKNIQYF. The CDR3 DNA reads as TGCGCCAGCAGCCAAGACCGGGGGGCTTCGACCAAAAACATTCAGTACTTC.

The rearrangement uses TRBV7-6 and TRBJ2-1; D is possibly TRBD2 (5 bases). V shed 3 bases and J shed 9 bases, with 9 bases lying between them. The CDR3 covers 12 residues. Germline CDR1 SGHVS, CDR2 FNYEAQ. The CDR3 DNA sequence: TGTGCCAGCAGCTTGGGAGCGACTGAGCAGTTCTTC. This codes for CASSLGATEQFF.

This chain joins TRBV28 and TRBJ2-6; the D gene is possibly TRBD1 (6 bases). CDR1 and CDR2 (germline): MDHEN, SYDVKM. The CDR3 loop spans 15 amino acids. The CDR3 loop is CAAGQPSSGANVLTF. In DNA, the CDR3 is TGTGCGGCAGGACAGCCCAGCTCTGGGGCCAACGTCCTGACTTTC. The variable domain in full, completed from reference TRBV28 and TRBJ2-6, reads DVKVTQSSRYLVKRTGEKVFLECVQDMDHENMFWYRQDPGLGLRLIYFSYDVKMKEKGDIPEGYSVSREKKERFSLILESASTNQTSMYLCAAGQPSSGANVLTFGAGSRLTVL.

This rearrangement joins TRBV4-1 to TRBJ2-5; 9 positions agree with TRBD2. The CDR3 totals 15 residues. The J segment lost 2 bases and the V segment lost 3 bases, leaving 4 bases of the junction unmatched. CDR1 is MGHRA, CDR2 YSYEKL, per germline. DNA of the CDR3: TGCGCCAGCAGCCATCTAGCGGGGACACAAGAGACCCAGTACTTC. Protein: CASSHLAGTQETQYF.

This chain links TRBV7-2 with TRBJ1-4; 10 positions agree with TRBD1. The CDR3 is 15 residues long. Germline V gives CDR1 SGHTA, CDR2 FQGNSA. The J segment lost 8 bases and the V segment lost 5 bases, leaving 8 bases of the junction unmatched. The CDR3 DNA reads TGTGCCAGCAGCCCCCACGGGACAGGGGAGGAAAAACTGTTTTTT. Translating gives CASSPHGTGEEKLFF.

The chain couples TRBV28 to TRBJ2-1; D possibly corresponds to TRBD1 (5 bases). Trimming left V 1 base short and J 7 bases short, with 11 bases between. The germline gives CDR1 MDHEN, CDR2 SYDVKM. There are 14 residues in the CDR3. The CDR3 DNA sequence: TGTGCCAGCAGTTTATTAACCAGGGCTAATGAGCAGTTCTTC. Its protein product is CASSLLTRANEQFF.

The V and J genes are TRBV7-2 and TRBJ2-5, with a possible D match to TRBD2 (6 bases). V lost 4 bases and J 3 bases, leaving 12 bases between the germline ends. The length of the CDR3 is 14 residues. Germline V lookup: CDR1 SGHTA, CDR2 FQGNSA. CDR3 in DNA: TGTGCCAGCAGCTCTCGGCGGGGAGAAGAGACCCAGTACTTC. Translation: CASSSRRGEETQYF.

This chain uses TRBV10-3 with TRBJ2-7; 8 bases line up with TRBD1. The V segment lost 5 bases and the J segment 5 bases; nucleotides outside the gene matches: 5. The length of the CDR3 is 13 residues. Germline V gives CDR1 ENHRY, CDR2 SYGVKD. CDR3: CAISSTGVDEQYF. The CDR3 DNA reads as TGTGCCATCAGTTCGACAGGGGTGGACGAGCAGTACTTC.

CDR3 loop: CASSVQGQGAYEQYF. The CDR3 DNA sequence: TGTGCCAGCAGCGTGCAAGGACAGGGCGCCTACGAGCAGTACTTC. The chain joins TRBV9 to TRBJ2-7; TRBD1 matches 8 bases. The CDR3 contains 15 residues. CDR1 and CDR2 (germline): SGDLS, YYNGEE. Trimming cost V 2 bases and J 2 bases; bases outside gene matches: 6.

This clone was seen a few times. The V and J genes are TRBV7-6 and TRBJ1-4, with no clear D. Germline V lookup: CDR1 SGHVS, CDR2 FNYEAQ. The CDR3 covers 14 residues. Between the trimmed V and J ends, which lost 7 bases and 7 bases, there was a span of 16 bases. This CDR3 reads CASTDGQAGEKLFF. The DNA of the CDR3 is TGTGCCAGCACCGATGGGCAGGCGGGTGAAAAACTGTTTTTT.

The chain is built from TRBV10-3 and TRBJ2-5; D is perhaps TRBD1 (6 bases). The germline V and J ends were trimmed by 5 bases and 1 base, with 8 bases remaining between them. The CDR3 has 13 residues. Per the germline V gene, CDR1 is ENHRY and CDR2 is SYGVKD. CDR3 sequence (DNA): TGTGCCATCAGTAGGGACATCCAAGAGACCCAGTACTTC. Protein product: CAISRDIQETQYF.